These 32 T cell receptor beta chains came from one sample sequenced in a study of cytomegalovirus exposure and HLA in healthy donors. The PCR had 60 Vbeta and 13 Jbeta primers. Using immunoSEQ multiplex PCR, the repertoire was profiled, and TCRdb retains in-frame clones only, with some absent. The sample holds 200,000 to 250,000 clones, approximately 88% seen once. Sample: PBMCs. The receptors were gathered from a boy aged 2 to 9 in good health and CMV-seronegative.

The chain employs TRBV9 and TRBJ1-1; 7 nucleotides match TRBD1. The CDR3 covers 15 residues. From germline, CDR1 is SGDLS and CDR2 YYNGEE. The V gene end was trimmed by 2 bases and the J gene end by 0 bases; junction bases not matched to a gene: 4. CDR3 amino acids: CASSVEGQLNTEAFF. CDR3 sequence (DNA): TGTGCCAGCAGCGTCGAGGGACAGTTGAACACTGAAGCTTTCTTT.

This chain joins TRBV5-1 and TRBJ1-1, with D possibly being TRBD1 (5 bases). Germline V lookup: CDR1 SGHRS, CDR2 YFSETQ. The ends were cut back, 0 bases at V and 4 bases at J, with 13 bases in the middle. This CDR3 contains 15 residues. The CDR3 sequence: CASSLGQGTSTEAFF. The CDR3 DNA reads TGCGCCAGCAGCTTGGGTCAGGGTACGAGCACTGAAGCTTTCTTT.

The chain joins TRBV9 to TRBJ1-5; D gene unclear. CDR1 and CDR2 (germline): SGDLS, YYNGEE. Trimming left V 0 bases short and J 4 bases short, with 8 bases between. The CDR3 extends over 14 amino acids. The DNA for the CDR3 is TGTGCCAGCAGCGTAGGGGCGTATAATCAGCCCCAGCATTTT. Its protein is CASSVGAYNQPQHF.

CDR3 nucleotides: TGCGCCAGCACTCCGGGACTAGCGGGAGGGAAAGGGAATGAGCAGTTCTTC. The encoded protein is CASTPGLAGGKGNEQFF. The V and J genes are TRBV4-1 and TRBJ2-1; 16 bases line up with TRBD2. This CDR3 has 17 residues. Per germline, CDR1 MGHRA and CDR2 YSYEKL. J gave up 7 bases and V 7 bases, and 10 bases lay outside the gene matches.

This chain links TRBV7-2 with TRBJ2-7; maybe TRBD2 (6 bases). Trimming took off 4 bases at V and 6 bases at J, with 7 bases between the two ends. Germline V gives CDR1 SGHTA, CDR2 FQGNSA. The CDR3 is 11 residues long. The CDR3 DNA reads TGTGCCAGCAGCTGGGGGGTCGAGCAGTACTTC. This translates into CASSWGVEQYF.

The chain is built from TRBV9 and TRBJ1-6, with 8 bases lining up with TRBD1. The CDR3 is 15 residues long. Germline CDR1 is SGDLS and CDR2 is YYNGEE. With 4 bases clipped from V and 6 bases from J, the junction kept 6 bases outside the gene matches. The CDR3 coding sequence is TGTGCCAGCAGCCCCCTACAGGGGGTTAATTCACCCCTCCACTTT. Translating gives CASSPLQGVNSPLHF.

This clone has only a few counts. In nucleotides, the CDR3 is TGTGCCAGCAGTGTGAGGGACACTGAAGCTTTCTTT. Protein sequence: CASSVRDTEAFF. The rearrangement uses TRBV2 and TRBJ1-1; D remains unclear. V was pared by 4 bases and J by 3 bases, with 6 bases between. CDR1 and CDR2 from the germline V gene are SNHLY and FYNNEI. This CDR3 comprises 12 residues. The whole variable domain, remainder taken from reference TRBV2 and TRBJ1-1, is EPEVTQTPSHQVTQMGQEVILRCVPISNHLYFYWYRQILGQKVEFLVSFYNNEISEKSEIFDDQFSVERPDGSNFTLKIRSTKLEDSAMYFCASSVRDTEAFFGQGTRLTVV.

This rearrangement joins TRBV25-1 to TRBJ1-5; 12 bases line up with TRBD1. CDR1 is MGHDK, CDR2 SYGVNS, per germline. With V trimmed by 3 bases and J by 7 bases, 1 base remained unmatched. This CDR3 is 14 amino acids long. This CDR3 reads CASSEGQGAQPQHF. The CDR3 region has the DNA TGTGCCAGCAGTGAGGGACAGGGGGCCCAGCCCCAGCATTTT.

The chain joins TRBV7-2 to TRBJ1-1, with TRBD1 matching 9 bases. The junction had 15 bases not matched to a gene; V was cut back by 7 bases and J by 0 bases. Per the germline V gene, CDR1 is SGHTA and CDR2 is FQGNSA. The CDR3 totals 18 residues. CDR3 protein: CASTKRVGQGGMNTEAFF. The CDR3 nucleotides are TGTGCCAGCACCAAAAGGGTGGGACAGGGCGGGATGAACACTGAAGCTTTCTTT.

The chain employs TRBV9 and TRBJ2-1; TRBD2 aligns across 12 bases. The length of the CDR3 is 16 residues. Trimming took 2 bases from V and 5 from J; bases not matched to a gene: 5. Germline values: CDR1 SGDLS, CDR2 YYNGEE. CDR3 nucleotide sequence: TGTGCCAGCAGCGTCCTAGCGGGGGGGGACCACAATGAGCAGTTCTTC. Protein sequence: CASSVLAGGDHNEQFF.

This clone showed up just a few times. The rearrangement joins TRBV30 to TRBJ1-5; tentative D call: TRBD1 (5 bases). This CDR3 spans 12 amino acids. Trimming took off 1 base at V and 6 bases at J, with 7 bases between the two ends. The germline CDR1 and CDR2 sequences are GTSNPN and SVGIG (reference sequence). Here the CDR3 DNA reads TGTGCCTGGAGTGGTCAGGGTCAGCCCCAGCATTTT. This encodes CAWSGQGQPQHF.

CDR3 nucleotides: TGCAGGGCCCCCTTAAACAATGAGCAGTTCTTC. Its translation is CRAPLNNEQFF. The chain joins TRBV20-1 to TRBJ2-1; D call uncertain. This CDR3 contains 11 residues. The germline V gene has CDR1 DFQATT and CDR2 SNEGSKA (reference sequence).

J is TRBJ1-1 and V is TRBV19, with D possibly matching TRBD1 (5 bases). The CDR3 has 14 amino acids. V lost 5 bases, J lost 1 base, and 11 bases lay in between. Per germline, CDR1 LNHDA and CDR2 SQIVND (reference sequence). This CDR3 is CASSVPTGNTEAFF. The CDR3 region has the DNA TGTGCCAGTAGTGTCCCTACAGGGAACACTGAAGCTTTCTTT.

The chain employs TRBV2 and TRBJ1-1, with D unresolved. The length of the CDR3 is 13 residues. Germline V lookup: CDR1 SNHLY, CDR2 FYNNEI. Trimming pared 1 base from V and 7 bases from J, leaving 10 bases between. CDR3 sequence: CASSEGMRCEAFF. CDR3 in DNA: TGTGCCAGCAGTGAAGGGATGAGGTGTGAAGCTTTCTTT.

The V gene is TRBV19, the J gene TRBJ2-1; 12 nucleotides line up with TRBD2. J lost 5 bases, V lost 9 bases, and 8 bases had no gene match. The CDR3 sequence is 15 residues long. Germline V gives CDR1 LNHDA, CDR2 SQIVND (reference sequence). The CDR3: CARGRTSGANNEQFF. In DNA form, the CDR3 reads TGTGCCAGAGGACGGACTAGCGGGGCCAACAATGAGCAGTTCTTC.

This clone was counted once. The chain uses TRBV7-3 and TRBJ1-5, with unresolved D. The CDR3 loop spans 13 amino acids. Germline assignment: CDR1 SGHTA and CDR2 FQGTGA. V dropped 5 bases and J dropped 1 base, with 6 bases sitting between them. The CDR3 is CASSPGSNQPQHF. The CDR3 nucleotides are TGTGCCAGCAGCCCCGGGAGCAATCAGCCCCAGCATTTT. Supplemented by reference TRBV7-3 and TRBJ1-5, the full variable domain reads GAGVSQTPSNKVTEKGKYVELRCDPISGHTALYWYRQSLGQGPEFLIYFQGTGAADDSGLPNDRFFAVRPEGSVSTLKIQRTERGDSAVYLCASSPGSNQPQHFGDGTRLSIL.

The chain combines TRBV5-1 with TRBJ1-2; TRBD1 matches at 7 bases. Germline CDR1 and CDR2: SGHRS and YFSETQ. V shed 0 bases, J shed 2 bases, and the junction held 4 bases outside the gene matches. The CDR3 is 15 amino acids. The CDR3 DNA is TGCGCCAGCAGCTTGGCTACAGGGGTGAACTATGGCTACACCTTC. It yields the protein CASSLATGVNYGYTF.

This clone has only one observation. The chain is built from TRBV18 and TRBJ2-5, with D maybe TRBD2 (5 bases). Looked up from germline, CDR1 is KGHSH and CDR2 is LQKENI. With 3 bases removed from V and 2 bases from J, the gap between germline ends came to 10 bases. The CDR3 is 14 residues long. The CDR3 DNA reads TGTGCCAGCTCACCCTCGAGCGGACAAGAGACCCAGTACTTC. Protein: CASSPSSGQETQYF. Looking up the rest from reference TRBV18 and TRBJ2-5 gives the full variable domain: NAGVMQNPRHLVRRRGQEARLRCSPMKGHSHVYWYRQLPEEGLKFMVYLQKENIIDESGMPKERFSAEFPKEGPSILRIQQVVRGDSAAYFCASSPSSGQETQYFGPGTRLLVL.

V gene TRBV6-1 combines with J gene TRBJ2-3, with TRBD1 matching 7 bases. This CDR3 comprises 15 residues. Per germline, CDR1 MNHNS and CDR2 SASEGT. The ends lost 3 bases at V and 4 bases at J; junction bases unmatched: 7. CDR3 bases: TGTGCCAGCAGTGACAGGGGGTCGTCAGCAGATACGCAGTATTTT. It specifies CASSDRGSSADTQYF.

CDR3 in DNA: TGCACCAGCAGCCAAGACCCGACTAGCGGGAGGGTGGAAGCCAAAAACATTCAGTACTTC. Translation gives CTSSQDPTSGRVEAKNIQYF. V is TRBV1 and J is TRBJ2-4; the table names TRBD2, a call not compared with the DNA. TRBV1 is recorded as a pseudogene. This CDR3 comprises 20 residues.

This rearrangement joins TRBV7-9 to TRBJ2-5; perhaps TRBD1 as D (6 bases). V was trimmed by 5 bases and J by 4 bases, leaving 14 bases between them. The CDR3 spans 14 residues. In germline, CDR1 is SEHNR, CDR2 FQNEAQ (reference sequence). The CDR3 loop is CASSITDSGETQYF. As DNA, the CDR3 is TGTGCCAGCAGCATAACGGACAGCGGAGAGACCCAGTACTTC.

The chain links TRBV29-1 to TRBJ1-5; possible D gene TRBD1, 5 bases. V was trimmed by 8 bases and J by 7 bases, leaving 18 bases between them. Looked up from germline, CDR1 is SQVTM and CDR2 is ANQGSEA. The CDR3 has 13 amino acids. The CDR3 loop is CSTSRGSGQPQHF. CDR3 nucleotide sequence: TGCAGCACTAGTCGGGGGTCAGGGCAGCCCCAGCATTTT.

This chain connects TRBV5-4 to TRBJ2-1; 7 nucleotides match TRBD1. Germline V lookup: CDR1 SGHNT, CDR2 YYREEE (reference sequence). This CDR3 is built from 15 residues. V was pared by 2 bases and J by 3 bases, with 5 bases of the junction left unmatched. CDR3 in amino acids: CASSFGDRVYNEQFF. The CDR3 DNA is TGTGCCAGCAGCTTCGGTGACAGGGTCTACAATGAGCAGTTCTTC.

V is TRBV9 and J is TRBJ2-3; 16 positions agree with TRBD2. CDR3 length equals 16 residues. V lost 4 bases, J lost 6 bases, and 5 bases stayed unmatched. The germline V gene has CDR1 SGDLS and CDR2 YYNGEE. CDR3 protein: CASSQEGLAGGDTQYF. CDR3 bases: TGTGCCAGCAGCCAGGAGGGACTAGCGGGGGGGGATACGCAGTATTTT.

The chain links TRBV12-5 to TRBJ1-6; 10 bases match TRBD1. V gave up 4 bases and J gave up 4 bases; unmatched junction bases: 13. Per germline, CDR1 LGHNT and CDR2 FRNRAP. This CDR3 contains 19 residues. The CDR3 DNA sequence: TGTGCTAGTGGTTCTCCATTGGGGACAGGGGTCATATATAATTCACCCCTCCACTTT. Translated: CASGSPLGTGVIYNSPLHF.

This sequence joins TRBV5-1 and TRBJ1-2; tentatively, D is TRBD1 (5 bases). The CDR3 contains 17 residues. Per germline, CDR1 SGHRS and CDR2 YFSETQ. Trimming removed 5 bases from V and 4 bases from J, with 24 bases in between. In DNA, the CDR3 is TGCGCCAGCAGTCGGGGGAATAGTGCGGGGGTCGGCTATGGCTACACCTTC. Amino acid sequence: CASSRGNSAGVGYGYTF.

This clone was counted a single time. This rearrangement joins TRBV7-9 to TRBJ2-5; perhaps TRBD2 as D (6 bases). Looked up from germline, CDR1 is SEHNR and CDR2 is FQNEAQ (reference sequence). This CDR3 is 14 amino acids long. The germline V and J ends were trimmed by 1 base and 5 bases, with 11 bases remaining between them. CDR3 nucleotide sequence: TGTGCCAGCAGCTTAGAATTGGCGGGGGAGACCCAGTACTTC. Amino acid sequence: CASSLELAGETQYF.

This clone was counted between two and nine times. The chain recombines TRBV30 with TRBJ1-4; TRBD1 might be the D (5 bases). The CDR3 is made up of 12 amino acids. V was shortened by 1 base and J by 14 bases, with 14 bases between the two germline ends. Germline values: CDR1 GTSNPN, CDR2 SVGIG (reference sequence). The CDR3 bases are TGTGCCTGGAGTGAAACAGGTTCAAACCTGTTTTTT. This sequence encodes CAWSETGSNLFF. Looking up the rest from reference TRBV30 and TRBJ1-4 gives the full variable domain: SQTIHQWPATLVQPVGSPLSLECTVEGTSNPNLYWYRQAAGRGLQLLFYSVGIGQISSEVPQNLSASRPQDRQFILSSKKLLLSDSGFYLCAWSETGSNLFFGSGTQLSVL.

The chain recombines TRBV6-5 with TRBJ2-3; D perhaps matches TRBD2 (6 bases). Trimming took 5 bases from V and 0 from J, leaving 9 bases between them. The CDR3 contains 14 residues. Looked up from germline, CDR1 is MNHEY and CDR2 is SVGAGI. This CDR3 is CASSRDFSTDTQYF. CDR3 bases: TGTGCCAGCAGTCGGGACTTTAGCACAGATACGCAGTATTTT.

The chain links TRBV4-2 to TRBJ1-6; 10 bases fit TRBD1. The germline V gene encodes CDR1 LGHNA and CDR2 YNFKEQ. CDR3 length: 15 residues. V dropped 4 bases and J dropped 14; count of bases not matched to a gene: 11. The CDR3 here is CASSPGTGAIGALHF. The CDR3 nucleotides are TGTGCCAGCAGCCCGGGGACAGGGGCAATTGGGGCCCTCCACTTT.

The chain carries TRBV6-5 and TRBJ2-5, with 12 bases lining up with TRBD1. The DNA end is more similar to TRBJ2-7, so the J call may be wrong. The CDR3 covers 15 residues. Germline CDR1 and CDR2: MNHEY and SVGAGI. CDR3 residues: CASRRGQGASYEQYF. The DNA of the CDR3 is TGTGCCAGCAGAAGGGGACAGGGGGCTAGCTACGAGCAGTACTTC.

The chain links TRBV29-1 to TRBJ1-2, with D tentatively TRBD1 (6 bases). V shed 7 bases and J shed 8 bases, with 20 bases lying between them. There are 13 residues in the CDR3. CDR1 and CDR2 (germline): SQVTM, ANQGSEA. The CDR3 reads CSATGTSDEGYTF. CDR3 DNA: TGCAGCGCCACGGGGACATCCGACGAGGGCTACACCTTC.